One sample yielded the 2 T cell receptor beta chains listed below, sequenced in a study of Ad26.COV2.S vaccination and SARS-CoV-2 variants. Documented treatment: roughly 18 received Ad26.COV2.S at low or high dose, single or two shots; about five received placebo; per-sample allocation not given. All samples were drawn on day 63, counting from the first vaccine or placebo injection. Sequenced by immunoSEQ multiplex PCR; TCRdb stores in-frame clones only, minus some. The data contain about 680,000 clones, roughly nine tenths of them singletons. The starting material was peripheral blood, obtained in a trial of Ad26.COV2.S vaccine versus placebo. These receptors came from a person aged 18 to 59 who received the Ad26.COV2.S COVID-19 vaccine or a placebo.

J is TRBJ2-1 and V is TRBV5-4, with D perhaps matching TRBD1 or TRBD2 (7 bases each). Per germline, CDR1 SGHNT and CDR2 YYREEE (reference sequence). V was clipped by 4 bases and J by 1 base, with 15 bases between them. CDR3 length equals 16 residues. In DNA form, the CDR3 reads TGTGCCAGCAGCCAGGGGGGGCCCGCTTCCTACAATGAGCAGTTCTTC. Its translation: CASSQGGPASYNEQFF.

The chain uses TRBV3-1 (or the pseudogene TRBV3-2) and TRBJ2-2, with 10 bases that match TRBD1. There are 15 residues in the CDR3. V was pared by 4 bases and J by 5 bases, with 4 bases of the junction left unmatched. Germline V gives CDR1 LGHDT, CDR2 YNNKEL (reference sequence). The CDR3 region is CASSLGQGHTGELFF. CDR3 coding DNA: TGTGCCAGCAGCCTGGGACAGGGGCATACCGGGGAGCTGTTTTTT.